This T cell receptor beta chain was captured by sequencing in a study of CD8 T cells in Susac syndrome. Overall study findings and caveats: The study acknowledged a relatively small number of individuals in its TCR sequencing and HLA analysis.

Comments on this clonotype: Its antigen is as yet unknown.

TEMRA cells were FACS-enriched, while CD8+ and CD4+ T cells were negatively isolated. The CDR3 length is 14 residues. Germline V gene lookup returns CDR1 SGHRS and CDR2 YFSETQ. Trimming pared 3 bases from V and 2 bases from J, leaving 12 bases between. cDNA came from roughly 0.53 to 1 ug RNA primed by random hexamers. Amplification of TCR beta CDR3 used immunoSEQ multiplex PCR across 54 Vbeta and 13 Jbeta. From the immunoSEQ multiplex PCR reads, TCRdb called clonotypes with MiXCR, one entry per CDR3 protein. This sample carries roughly 200,000 distinct CDR3 sequences, roughly 94% of them seen once, and the ten largest clones take around 0.095%.

The TCR originated in a human donor with Susac syndrome. The chain is built from TRBV5-1 and TRBJ2-7, with D perhaps matching TRBD1 or TRBD2 (5 bases each). Sequencing was performed on CD4+ T cells from PBMCs. CDR3 amino acids: CASSSGTLPYEQYF. Here the CDR3 DNA reads TGCGCCAGCAGCTCGGGGACCCTTCCCTACGAGCAGTACTTC.